The sequence of this T cell receptor beta chain was determined in a study of blood T cell repertoires in COVID-19. Study as a whole: Researchers got acute and convalescent COVID-19 samples from the United States, Italy and Spain. Sources were T cells, B-cell-depleted T cells, or PBMCs; the material itself was cDNA or gDNA.

Clones were sequenced by immunoSEQ multiplex PCR, and TCRdb holds only the in-frame ones, with some missing. Of about 360,000 clones in the sample, approximately 82% were seen once. The CDR3 spans 13 residues. Germline CDR1 is LNHDA and CDR2 is SQIVND (reference sequence). J lost 5 bases, V lost 5 bases, and 5 bases had no gene match. This receptor was obtained from a man aged 25 to 40 with active or convalescent COVID-19. Material for sequencing was peripheral blood. The rearrangement joins TRBV19 to TRBJ1-1; 7 bases are a match to TRBD1. The CDR3 protein is CASSFTGETEAFF. Written as DNA, the CDR3 is TGTGCCAGTAGTTTCACAGGGGAGACTGAAGCTTTCTTT.